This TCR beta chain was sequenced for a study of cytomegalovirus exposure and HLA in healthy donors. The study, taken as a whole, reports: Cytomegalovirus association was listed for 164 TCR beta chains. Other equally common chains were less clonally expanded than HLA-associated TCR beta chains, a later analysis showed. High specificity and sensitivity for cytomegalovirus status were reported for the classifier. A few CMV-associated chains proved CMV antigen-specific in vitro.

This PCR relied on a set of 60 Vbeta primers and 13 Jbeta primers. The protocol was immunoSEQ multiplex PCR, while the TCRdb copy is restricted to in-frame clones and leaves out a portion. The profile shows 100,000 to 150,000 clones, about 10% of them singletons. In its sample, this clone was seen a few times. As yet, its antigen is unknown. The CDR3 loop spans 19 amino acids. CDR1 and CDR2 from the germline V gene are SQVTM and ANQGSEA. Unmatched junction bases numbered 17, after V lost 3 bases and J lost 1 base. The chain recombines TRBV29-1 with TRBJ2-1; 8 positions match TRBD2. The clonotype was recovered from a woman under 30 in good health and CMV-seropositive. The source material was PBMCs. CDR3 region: CSVDGLAPERGKSYNEQFF. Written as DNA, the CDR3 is TGCAGCGTTGACGGACTAGCTCCGGAGAGAGGTAAATCCTACAATGAGCAGTTCTTC.